A selection of T cell receptor beta chains follows, all from one sample in a study of cytomegalovirus exposure and HLA in healthy donors. Produced via immunoSEQ multiplex PCR; TCRdb's table is partial and in-frame only. The sample lists 170,000 or so clones, under 80% seen once, with about 1.4% in the top ten. Sequencing was carried out using PBMCs. Receptors were obtained from a woman under 40 in good health and CMV-seronegative. CDR3s include the opening cysteine and the closing phenylalanine or tryptophan. A D gene is named only where the DNA matches it firmly. Some rows have no size entry. The others give once, few or many, or a class for an expanded clone.

J,size,V,length,D,DNA,CDR3
TRBJ1-2,few,TRBV7-7,15,NA,TGTGCCAGCAGCTTAGACATACTCAGGGCCTATGGCTACACCTTC,CASSLDILRAYGYTF
TRBJ2-1,NA,TRBV7-3,14,TRBD2,TGTGCCAGCAGCTTCCAGCGGGGGGAGGGTGAGCAGTTCTTC,CASSFQRGEGEQFF
TRBJ2-3,NA,TRBV29-1,15,TRBD2,TGCAGCGTTGGGACTAGCGGGGGTAGCACAGATACGCAGTATTTT,CSVGTSGGSTDTQYF
TRBJ2-1,NA,TRBV2,17,TRBD2,TGTGCCAGCAGTGATGTGAACTGGGGTCAGCTAGCGGCTGAGCAGTTCTTC,CASSDVNWGQLAAEQFF
TRBJ2-7,NA,TRBV7-9,13,NA,TGTGCCAGCAGCCACAACATTGGCTACGAGCAGTACTTC,CASSHNIGYEQYF
TRBJ1-5,NA,TRBV5-1,15,TRBD1,TGCGCCAGCAGCTTAGACACAGGGGGCAATCAGCCCCAGCATTTT,CASSLDTGGNQPQHF
TRBJ1-1,NA,TRBV7-3,13,NA,TGTGCCAGCAGCTTAGTCCGGAGCACTGAAGCTTTCTTT,CASSLVRSTEAFF
TRBJ1-2,NA,TRBV27,13,NA,TGCGCCAGCAGTTTCGACAGGTTGGGAGGCTACACCTTC,CASSFDRLGGYTF
TRBJ1-5,NA,TRBV2,15,TRBD1,TGTGCCAGCAGTGAAGCGGACAGGTACAATCAGCCCCAGCATTTT,CASSEADRYNQPQHF
TRBJ2-5,NA,TRBV7-2,14,TRBD2,TGTGCCAGCAGCCGGACTAGCCTCTCGGAGACCCAGTACTTC,CASSRTSLSETQYF
TRBJ2-2,NA,TRBV6-1,12,NA,TGTGCCAGCACAGAGAACACCGGGGAGCTGTTTTTT,CASTENTGELFF
TRBJ1-1,NA,TRBV7-2,12,TRBD1,TGTGCCAGCAGCTTGTCGGCAGGGGGAGCTTTCTTT,CASSLSAGGAFF
TRBJ1-5,NA,TRBV5-6,13,NA,TGTGCCAGCAGCATTAGGGGGAATCAGCCCCAGCATTTT,CASSIRGNQPQHF
TRBJ1-1,NA,TRBV7-9,13,NA,TGTGCCAGCAGCTTAGGGGAGGGTTCGAAAGCTTTCTTT,CASSLGEGSKAFF
TRBJ1-1,few,TRBV18,16,NA,TGTGCCAGCTCACCGGTGAAGACCCGGACAAGGGGTGAAGCTTTCTTT,CASSPVKTRTRGEAFF
TRBJ2-6,NA,TRBV27,16,NA,TGTGCCAGCAGTTTATCGCCAGGCTCTGGGGCCAACGTCCTGACTTTC,CASSLSPGSGANVLTF
TRBJ2-3,NA,TRBV9,15,TRBD2,TGTGCCAGCAGCGTAGACGGGGGGGAAGCAGATACGCAGTATTTT,CASSVDGGEADTQYF
TRBJ2-7,NA,TRBV6-1,14,TRBD2,TGTGCCAGCATCGAGGGGGGGACTAGATACGAGCAGTACTTC,CASIEGGTRYEQYF
TRBJ1-5,NA,TRBV5-8,15,NA,TGTGCCAGCAGCTTGTTGGGCCTCAAGCCTCAGCCCCAGCATTTT,CASSLLGLKPQPQHF
TRBJ2-2,NA,TRBV9,15,NA,TGTGCCAGCAGCGAGGAGGGGTTGAACACCGGGGAGCTGTTTTTT,CASSEEGLNTGELFF
TRBJ1-6,NA,TRBV5-4,13,NA,TGTGCCAGCAGCTTTAAGGGGGGGTCACCCCTCCACTTT,CASSFKGGSPLHF
TRBJ2-3,NA,TRBV12-5,14,NA,TGTGCTAGTGCCCGCAGGGGTAGCACAGATACGCAGTATTTT,CASARRGSTDTQYF
TRBJ2-7,NA,TRBV2,14,TRBD1,TGTGCCAGCAGAGATGAGGGACAGCTCTACGAGCAGTACTTC,CASRDEGQLYEQYF
TRBJ1-5,NA,TRBV4-1,17,TRBD1,TGCGCCAGCAGCCAAGACCTCCCGGGACAGGGAAATCAGCCCCAGCATTTT,CASSQDLPGQGNQPQHF
TRBJ1-1,NA,TRBV10-3,13,NA,TGTGCCACTCACCTCCAGGGAAACACTGAAGCTTTCTTT,CATHLQGNTEAFF
TRBJ1-1,NA,TRBV6-5,15,NA,TGTGCCAGCAGCCTGGACAGTCGCATGAACACTGAAGCTTTCTTT,CASSLDSRMNTEAFF
TRBJ2-5,NA,TRBV10-3,12,NA,TGTGCCATCAGTGTAGCAGGGGTGACCCAGTACTTC,CAISVAGVTQYF
TRBJ2-5,NA,TRBV7-6,17,NA,TGTGCCAGCAGCTTACCGAGGTGGGGCCTTTTAGGGGAGACCCAGTACTTC,CASSLPRWGLLGETQYF
TRBJ1-1,NA,TRBV2,13,TRBD1,TGTGCCAGCAGCAAGGACAGGTGGATTGAAGCTTTCTTT,CASSKDRWIEAFF
TRBJ2-5,few,TRBV5-1,14,NA,TGCGCCAGCAGCTTCCAGGCGGGTGGTGAGACCCAGTACTTC,CASSFQAGGETQYF
TRBJ2-1,NA,TRBV10-3,17,NA,TGTGCCATCAGTGACCAATTGGGGGGGGGCACCTACAATGAGCAGTTCTTC,CAISDQLGGGTYNEQFF
TRBJ1-5,NA,TRBV7-9,12,NA,TGTGCCAGCAGCCCTAATACTCAGCCCCAGCATTTT,CASSPNTQPQHF
TRBJ2-3,NA,TRBV5-4,12,NA,TGTGCCAGCAGCACGGACTACGATACGCAGTATTTT,CASSTDYDTQYF
TRBJ1-1,once,TRBV6-1,16,NA,TGTGCCAGCAGTGGGCAGGGGAGACAATGGAACACTGAAGCTTTCTTT,CASSGQGRQWNTEAFF
TRBJ1-5,NA,TRBV6-1,15,NA,TGTGCCAGCATATCCCAGGGGCCGAGCAATCAGCCCCAGCATTTT,CASISQGPSNQPQHF
TRBJ1-6,NA,TRBV6-1,13,TRBD1,TGTGCCAGCAGCGATGACAGGGGTTCACCCCTCCACTTT,CASSDDRGSPLHF
TRBJ1-6,NA,TRBV18,15,TRBD1,TGTGCCAGCTCACCCGGGACAGGGAGAGATTCACCCCTCCACTTT,CASSPGTGRDSPLHF
TRBJ1-5,NA,TRBV6-6,14,NA,TGTGCCAGCCAGCGACTGTATAGCAATCAGCCCCAGCATTTT,CASQRLYSNQPQHF
TRBJ1-5,NA,TRBV6-5,14,NA,TGTGCCAGCAAGGCCAGGGCGATAGGTCAGCCCCAGCATTTT,CASKARAIGQPQHF
TRBJ2-3,NA,TRBV6-1,14,NA,TGTGCCAGCAGCGAGCTTCCAGGGCCCGATACGCAGTATTTT,CASSELPGPDTQYF
TRBJ2-5,NA,TRBV7-2,15,TRBD2,TGTGCCAGCAGCTTAGCCGGACTAGAGCGAGAGACCCAGTACTTC,CASSLAGLERETQYF
TRBJ1-1,NA,TRBV7-8,12,NA,TGTGCCAGCAGACAGGGGAACACTGAAGCTTTCTTT,CASRQGNTEAFF
TRBJ1-5,NA,TRBV28,13,NA,TGTGCCAGCAGTTTGGGGAGGAATCAGCCCCAGCATTTT,CASSLGRNQPQHF
TRBJ1-1,few,TRBV6-5,15,NA,TGTGCCAGCAGTCGTGGGGGGGGAAGCGACACTGAAGCTTTCTTT,CASSRGGGSDTEAFF
TRBJ1-1,NA,TRBV7-3,14,NA,TGTGCCAGCAGCTTATTGGGGCTGGGGACTGAAGCTTTCTTT,CASSLLGLGTEAFF
TRBJ1-1,once,TRBV14,12,TRBD1,TGTGCCAGCAGCCGGGACAGGGGACAAGCTTTCTTT,CASSRDRGQAFF
TRBJ2-1,NA,TRBV7-9,13,TRBD1,TGTGCCAGCAGCCCCGGGACAGGGGCTGAGCAGTTCTTC,CASSPGTGAEQFF
TRBJ2-6,NA,TRBV6-4,20,NA,TGTGCCAGCAGTGAGGTTTATGTGACGGCGGGATCCCCTGGGGCCAACGTCCTGACTTTC,CASSEVYVTAGSPGANVLTF
TRBJ2-2,NA,TRBV19,15,TRBD2,TGTGCCAGTAGACGGGGGGGGACGAACACCGGGGAGCTGTTTTTT,CASRRGGTNTGELFF